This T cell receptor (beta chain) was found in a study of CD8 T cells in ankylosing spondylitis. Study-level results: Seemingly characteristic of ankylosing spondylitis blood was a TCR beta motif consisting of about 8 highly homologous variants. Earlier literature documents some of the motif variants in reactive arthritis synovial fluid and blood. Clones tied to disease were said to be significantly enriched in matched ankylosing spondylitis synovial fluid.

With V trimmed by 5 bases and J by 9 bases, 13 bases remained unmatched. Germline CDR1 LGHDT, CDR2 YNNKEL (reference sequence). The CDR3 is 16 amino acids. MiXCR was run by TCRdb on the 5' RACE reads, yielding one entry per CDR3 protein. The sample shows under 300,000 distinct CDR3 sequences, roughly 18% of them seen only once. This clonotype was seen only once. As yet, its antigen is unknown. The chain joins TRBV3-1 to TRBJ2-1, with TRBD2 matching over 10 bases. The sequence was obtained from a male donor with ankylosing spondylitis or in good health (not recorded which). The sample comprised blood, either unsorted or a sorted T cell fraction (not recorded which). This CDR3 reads CASSRFPAGGIGEQFF. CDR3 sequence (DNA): TGTGCCAGCAGCAGATTCCCAGCGGGAGGGATCGGTGAGCAGTTCTTC.